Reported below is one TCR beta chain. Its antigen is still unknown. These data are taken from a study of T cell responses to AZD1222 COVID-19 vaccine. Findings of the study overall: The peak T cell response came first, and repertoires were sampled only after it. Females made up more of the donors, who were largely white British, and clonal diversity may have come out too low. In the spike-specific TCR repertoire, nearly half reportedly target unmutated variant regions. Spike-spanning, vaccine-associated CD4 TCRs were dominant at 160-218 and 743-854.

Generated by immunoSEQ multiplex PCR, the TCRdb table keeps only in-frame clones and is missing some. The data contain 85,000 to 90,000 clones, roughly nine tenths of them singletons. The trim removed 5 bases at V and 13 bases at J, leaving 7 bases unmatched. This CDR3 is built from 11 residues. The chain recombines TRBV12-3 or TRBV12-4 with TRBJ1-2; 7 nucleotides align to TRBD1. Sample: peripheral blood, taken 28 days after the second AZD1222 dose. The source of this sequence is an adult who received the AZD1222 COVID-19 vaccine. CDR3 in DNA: TGTGCCAGCAGTAAGGGACAGCCCCTCACCTTC. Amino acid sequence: CASSKGQPLTF.